This T cell receptor (beta chain) was identified during a study of PD-1 blockade in mismatch repair-deficient tumors. The CDR3 extends over 14 amino acids. In germline, CDR1 is LNHNV, CDR2 YYDKDF (reference sequence). Trimming removed 8 bases from V and 3 bases from J, with 13 bases in between. PCR or immunohistochemistry showed mismatch repair deficiency in every enrolled patient. Some clones are missing from TCRdb's copy, which holds only in-frame ones; the method was immunoSEQ multiplex PCR. The data contain tens of thousands of clones, roughly 80% of them singletons. Here the sequenced sample was PBMCs, taken before pembrolizumab treatment. The sequence was obtained from an adult with mismatch repair-deficient cancer. The chain carries TRBV15 and TRBJ1-4; D is unresolved. In DNA form, the CDR3 reads TGTGCCACCGGAAGCGGGCCACCTAATGAAAAACTGTTTTTT. This sequence encodes CATGSGPPNEKLFF.